Below, 5 T cell receptor beta chains from the same sample are listed, as sequenced in a study of OX40 agonist ivuxolimab in advanced cancers. Produced via immunoSEQ multiplex PCR; TCRdb's table is partial and in-frame only. Among 90,000 to 100,000 clones listed, roughly 80% were seen once. The source was CD4+ or CD8+ T cells sorted from blood, collected in a trial of the OX40 agonist ivuxolimab. These receptor sequences come from an adult with an advanced solid tumor such as melanoma, head and neck, liver or kidney cancer.

CDR3 nucleotide sequence: TGTGCCTGGAGTGTGTCAGTTCAAGAGACCCAGTACTTC. Amino acids: CAWSVSVQETQYF. The chain combines TRBV30 with TRBJ2-5; unclear D gene. The CDR3 is 13 residues long. Trimming took 0 bases from V and 2 from J, leaving 7 bases between them. Germline V lookup: CDR1 GTSNPN, CDR2 SVGIG (reference sequence).

The V call is TRBV5-8, the J call TRBJ2-1, with D tentatively TRBD2 (5 bases). Germline V gene data show CDR1 as SGHTS and CDR2 as YDEGEE. Trimming pared 5 bases from V and 7 bases from J, leaving 10 bases between. The CDR3 consists of 12 residues. CDR3 sequence: CASRRRGNEQFF. CDR3 sequence (DNA): TGTGCCAGCAGGCGGCGAGGGAATGAGCAGTTCTTC. The full variable domain, completed using reference TRBV5-8 and TRBJ2-1, is EAGVTQSPTHLIKTRGQQATLRCSPISGHTSVYWYQQALGLGLQFLLWYDEGEERNRGNFPPRFSGRQFPNYSSELNVNALELEDSALYLCASRRRGNEQFFGPGTRLTVL.

V usage is TRBV30 and J usage is TRBJ2-1; TRBD2 matches 8 bases. CDR3 size: 14 residues. V lost 4 bases and J lost 5; bases outside the gene matches: 7. Per germline, CDR1 GTSNPN and CDR2 SVGIG (reference sequence). This CDR3 reads CAWTGGILNNEQFF. The DNA of the CDR3 is TGTGCCTGGACGGGGGGGATTCTCAACAATGAGCAGTTCTTC.

The V gene is TRBV10-2, the J gene TRBJ2-7; 11 nucleotides align to TRBD2. V lost 0 bases and J lost 3; bases outside the gene matches: 13. The germline V gene encodes CDR1 WSHSY and CDR2 SAAADI. The CDR3 is made up of 19 amino acids. The CDR3 loop reads CASSESSSRASGRNYEQYF. In DNA, the CDR3 is TGCGCCAGCAGTGAGTCGTCTTCGCGGGCTAGCGGGAGGAACTACGAGCAGTACTTC.

The chain employs TRBV6-5 and TRBJ1-1; 9 bases are a match to TRBD1. The CDR3 has 16 residues. Germline lookup yields CDR1 MNHEY and CDR2 SVGAGI. Trimming took 0 bases from V and 1 from J; bases not matched to a gene: 3. The CDR3 DNA follows: TGTGCCAGCAGTTACTCGCCGGGACAGGGGAACACTGAAGCTTTCTTT. Protein: CASSYSPGQGNTEAFF.